This TCR beta chain was sequenced during a study of blood T cell repertoires in COVID-19. The table lists this clone with a few counts. Assay: immunoSEQ multiplex PCR; the TCRdb copy retains only in-frame clones and omits some. Among about 280,000 clones listed, 75% to 90% were seen once. From germline, CDR1 is SGHDT and CDR2 YYEEEE. V lost 4 bases and J lost 8, with 10 bases in between. This CDR3 is 12 amino acids long. The sample comprised peripheral blood. The chain recombines TRBV5-6 with TRBJ1-5; D unresolved. The source is a woman in her 70s with COVID-19, enrolled during active disease. CDR3 DNA sequence: TGTGCCAGCAGCCTCCTCGGGAAGCCCCAGCATTTT. It yields the protein CASSLLGKPQHF.